The source of this T cell receptor beta chain is a study of cytomegalovirus exposure and HLA in healthy donors. The primer mix had 60 Vbeta and 13 Jbeta primers. Clones were read by immunoSEQ multiplex PCR, and TCRdb kept only the in-frame ones, dropping some. This table holds about 190,000 clones, 75% to 90% found once. CDR3 length: 12 residues. J was trimmed by 10 bases and V by 7 bases; bases with no gene match: 6. The V gene's germline CDR1 is SNHLY and CDR2 FYNNEI. The chain uses TRBV2 and TRBJ2-1; 8 bases align to TRBD2. The receptor comes from a man aged 40-49 years in good health and CMV-seropositive. The sample comprised PBMCs. The CDR3 protein is CASKAGGDEQFF. The CDR3 DNA reads as TGTGCCAGCAAGGCGGGGGGCGACGAGCAGTTCTTC. The variable domain in full, with the rest retrieved from reference TRBV2 and TRBJ2-1, is EPEVTQTPSHQVTQMGQEVILRCVPISNHLYFYWYRQILGQKVEFLVSFYNNEISEKSEIFDDQFSVERPDGSNFTLKIRSTKLEDSAMYFCASKAGGDEQFFGPGTRLTVL.